This TCR beta chain comes out of a study of blood T cell repertoires in COVID-19. Study-level background: PBMCs, B-cell-depleted T cells, or T cells provided the cDNA or gDNA that made up the material.

V dropped 4 bases and J dropped 0 bases, with 7 bases sitting between them. The CDR3 loop spans 13 amino acids. Germline CDR1 and CDR2: SQVTM and ANQGSEA. Using immunoSEQ multiplex PCR, the repertoire was profiled, and TCRdb retains in-frame clones only, with some absent. The repertoire includes 100,000 to 110,000 clones, roughly 90% of them detected once, and around 7.2% sits in the top ten. The clonotype was recovered from a man under 40 in a cohort sampled during active COVID-19. The V and J genes are TRBV29-1 and TRBJ1-5, with no clear D. Material for sequencing was peripheral blood. CDR3 nucleotides: TGCAGCGTTGCGGGAAATAGCAATCAGCCCCAGCATTTT. Its translation is CSVAGNSNQPQHF.